These T cell receptor beta chains were read from a single sample in a study of T cells after yellow fever vaccination. TCRdb used MiXCR to reprocess the 5' RACE reads, holding one entry per CDR3 protein. The repertoire holds around 590,000 distinct CDR3 sequences, with approximately 13% as singletons. The sample consisted of PBMCs, taken on the day of the yellow fever booster vaccination. All receptors come from a man between 25 and 39 years old who received the YFV17D yellow fever vaccine. CDR3s include the opening cysteine and the closing phenylalanine or tryptophan. The D gene is left open where the match is weak. Size values are once, few and many counts, or a class for expanded clones, and some rows have none.

TRBJ2-2	few	TRBV6-4	NA	TGTGCCAGCAGTGACGGGAACACCGGGGAGCTGTTTTTT	CASSDGNTGELFF
TRBJ2-5	NA	TRBV15	NA	TGTGCCACCAGCAGAGGGACAACTGAAGAGACCCAGTACTTC	CATSRGTTEETQYF
TRBJ2-7	NA	TRBV20-1	TRBD1	TGCAGTGCTCCCCAGGGGGACAGGGAGGTCGGCGAGCAGTACTTC	CSAPQGDREVGEQYF
TRBJ2-7	few	TRBV18	TRBD1	TGTGCCAGCTCACCCCCCAGGGGGCAATGGGAGCAGTACTTC	CASSPPRGQWEQYF
TRBJ2-2	once	TRBV29-1	NA	TGCAGCGTCAAGTACACCGGGGAGCTGTTTTTT	CSVKYTGELFF
TRBJ2-4	few	TRBV19	TRBD2	TGTGCCAGTAGTATTGGACTAGCGGGACCCTTAGCCAAAAACATTCAGTACTTC	CASSIGLAGPLAKNIQYF
TRBJ1-5	NA	TRBV19	NA	TGTGCCAGTAGTATGGACGGCGAAGGGCCCCAGCATTTT	CASSMDGEGPQHF
TRBJ1-6	few	TRBV23-1	NA	TGCGCCAGCAGTCGTTCCGCAGGGGTCAATTCACCCCTCCACTTT	CASSRSAGVNSPLHF
TRBJ2-3	NA	TRBV27	TRBD2	TGTGCCAGCAGTTTATTAGGAATAGCGGGAGGGCCGACAGATACGCAGTATTTT	CASSLLGIAGGPTDTQYF
TRBJ2-7	NA	TRBV18	NA	TGTGCCAGCTCGGTTCGGACAGCCTACGAGCAGTACTTC	CASSVRTAYEQYF
TRBJ1-1	few	TRBV6-5	NA	TGTGCCAGCAGTGATACAGGGTTGCAAGCTTTCTTT	CASSDTGLQAFF
TRBJ2-1	few	TRBV19	TRBD2	TGTGCCAGCAGGCCGGGACTAGCGGGAGTAGGTGAGCAGTTCTTC	CASRPGLAGVGEQFF
TRBJ2-3	NA	TRBV10-3	NA	TGTGCCATCAGTGGGGGACTTAACACAGATACGCAGTATTTT	CAISGGLNTDTQYF
TRBJ2-7	NA	TRBV4-3	NA	TGCGCCAGCAGCCAAGCTCCAGGGGCCTACGAGCAGTACTTC	CASSQAPGAYEQYF
TRBJ2-3	NA	TRBV20-1	TRBD2	TGCTGTGCTAGAGCCTTACTAGCGGGAGGAGCAGATACGCAGTATTTT	CCARALLAGGADTQYF
TRBJ2-7	NA	TRBV7-8	NA	TGTGCCAGCAGCCCTAGACGCGGGACAGCCTTCTACGAGCAGTACTTC	CASSPRRGTAFYEQYF
TRBJ2-1	few	TRBV7-2	NA	TGTGCCAGCAGCCGCGCCTCGGATGCCTACAATGAGCAGTTCTTC	CASSRASDAYNEQFF
TRBJ1-2	few	TRBV7-9	NA	TGTGCCAGCAGCCCCGACCTGGACAGAACTAACTATGGCTACACCTTC	CASSPDLDRTNYGYTF
TRBJ2-3	NA	TRBV12-3/TRBV12-4	TRBD2	TGTGCCAGCAGCTCTAGCGGGAGGGCCCCAGATACGCAGTATTTT	CASSSSGRAPDTQYF
TRBJ2-3	many	TRBV20-1	NA	TGCAGTGCTAGAGATTCCCATACGCAGTATTTT	CSARDSHTQYF
TRBJ2-3	few	TRBV7-2	TRBD2	TGTGCCAGCAGCTTTGCGGGGGGAGGCATGCAAAGGACAGATACGCAGTATTTT	CASSFAGGGMQRTDTQYF
TRBJ2-1	NA	TRBV7-6	TRBD2	TGTGCCAGCAGCATTCTGGGGGGGGTCTACAATGAGCAGTTCTTC	CASSILGGVYNEQFF
TRBJ2-7	NA	TRBV4-3	NA	TGCGCCAGCAGCCAAGACAGGGGAGGTTTCTACGAGCAGTACTTC	CASSQDRGGFYEQYF
TRBJ2-5	NA	TRBV6-5	NA	TGTGCCAGCAGTTACCTCGAGGCGGGGTCGCGTGAGACCCAGTACTTC	CASSYLEAGSRETQYF
TRBJ2-5	NA	TRBV7-2	NA	TGTGCCAGCAGCGCCAGAGGGCCACAAGAGACCCAGTACTTC	CASSARGPQETQYF
TRBJ1-3	few	TRBV12-3/TRBV12-4	NA	TGTGCCATCAGTAATGGCCCTGGAAACACCATATATTTT	CAISNGPGNTIYF
TRBJ2-3	NA	TRBV5-6	NA	TGTGCCAGCCGTATGGGTCAAAGGCTGGGGACAGATACGCAGTATTTT	CASRMGQRLGTDTQYF
TRBJ1-3	many	TRBV20-1	NA	TGCAGTGCCCCCCGGATGTCGGCGGGAAACACCATATATTTT	CSAPRMSAGNTIYF
TRBJ2-3	NA	TRBV20-1	TRBD2	TGCAGTGCTAGGCGTAGCGGGAGCCCAGATACGCAGTATTTT	CSARRSGSPDTQYF
TRBJ2-7	few	TRBV11-2	TRBD2	TGTGCCAGCAGCTTAGATCGACTAGCGGGCTCCTACGAGCAGTACTTC	CASSLDRLAGSYEQYF
TRBJ2-3	NA	TRBV30	NA	TGTGCCTGGCACAGGCTCAGCACAGATACGCAGTATTTT	CAWHRLSTDTQYF
TRBJ1-6	many	TRBV18	NA	TGTGCCAGCTCACCACAGGGAGGGTATAATTCACCCCTCCACTTT	CASSPQGGYNSPLHF
TRBJ2-1	many	TRBV29-1	NA	TGCAGCGGGAGGACCAGAAGCTACAATGAGCAGTTCTTC	CSGRTRSYNEQFF
TRBJ2-1	few	TRBV5-1	TRBD1	TGCGCCAGCAGCTTGCTGGACAGGGGGTTTTACAATGAGCAGTTCTTC	CASSLLDRGFYNEQFF
TRBJ1-5	few	TRBV20-1	TRBD1	TGCAGTGCTTATGACAGGGGAGGGGATCAGCCCCAGCATTTT	CSAYDRGGDQPQHF
TRBJ2-3	few	TRBV6-2/TRBV6-3	TRBD2	TGTGCCAGCAGTGACGAGCGGGAGGGAGGAGATACGCAGTATTTT	CASSDEREGGDTQYF
TRBJ1-4	few	TRBV6-1	NA	TGTGCCAGCACCAAGCCGGGTCCTAATGAAAAACTGTTTTTT	CASTKPGPNEKLFF
TRBJ1-5	few	TRBV20-1	NA	TGCAGTGTTGGGACCCCGAACGGCAATCAGCCCCAGCATTTT	CSVGTPNGNQPQHF
TRBJ2-7	NA	TRBV20-1	NA	TGCAGTGCCACCCCACTCGATCGGACCGTCTACGAGCAGTACTTC	CSATPLDRTVYEQYF
TRBJ2-5	NA	TRBV20-1	TRBD1	TGCAGTGCTTACGATCCTGGGAAACCGGGCAGGGGGCCCTTC	CSAYDPGKPGRGPF
TRBJ2-7	NA	TRBV18	NA	TGTGCCAGCTCCAGAGGGCTAGAGGTCTACGAGCAGTACTTC	CASSRGLEVYEQYF